The sequence of this T cell receptor (beta chain) was determined in a study of OX40 agonist ivuxolimab in advanced cancers. About the study: The patients' treatment was ivuxolimab, an agonistic anti-OX40 (CD134) antibody. Of the patients, three showed partial responses, one with hepatocellular carcinoma and two with cutaneous melanoma. Those enrolled were less than 85% male, with a mean age of approximately 60 years and ages from roughly 23 to 79.

Sequencing used immunoSEQ multiplex PCR; TCRdb keeps in-frame clones, though not all of them. The sample consists of 85,000 or so clones, 80% to 90% of them appearing once. Turning to this clone: Its antigen remains unknown.

Study conclusions and caveats: Fewer expanded clones were found on average in CD4+ than in CD8+ T cells.

Germline trimming cut 3 bases from V and 8 bases from J; bases unmatched to any gene: 8. From germline, CDR1 is GTSNPN and CDR2 SVGIG (reference sequence). The CDR3 has 13 residues. The V and J genes are TRBV30 and TRBJ1-2; the match to TRBD1 covers 8 bases. The material was CD4+ or CD8+ T cells sorted from blood, obtained in a trial of the OX40 agonist ivuxolimab. The source of this sequence is an adult with an advanced solid tumor such as melanoma, head and neck, liver or kidney cancer. This chain's CDR3 is CAWRPGGSVGYTF. DNA of the CDR3: TGTGCCTGGAGACCAGGGGGCTCTGTCGGCTACACCTTC.